The 3 T cell receptor beta chains given below trace back to one sample, sequenced in a study of CXCR3-negative and CXCR3-positive naive CD8 T cells. Findings of the study overall: CXCR3-positive naive cells carried more hydrophobic TRB CDR3s than CXCR3-negative ones.

For these receptors, no antigen is known. Each TRB cDNA library was prepared by 5' RACE (with UMI labels). For each CDR3 protein, TCRdb gives one entry from its re-call of the 5' RACE reads, without DNA. The sample data list about 70,000 distinct CDR3 sequences. Sequenced sample: naive CXCR3+ CD8+ T cells from blood. Subset reported: CD45RO-CCR7+CD27+CD95- naive CD8+ T cells expressing CXCR3 (TNR3+). The receptor set was obtained from a human donor in good health. Some clones in this sample may be carry-over from other donors' samples.

V gene TRBV20-1 combines with J gene TRBJ2-7; TCRdb's D call, TRBD1, is unchecked because there is no DNA. CDR3 length equals 12 residues. Germline assignment: CDR1 DFQATT and CDR2 SNEGSKA (reference sequence). The CDR3 region is CSASGGTYEQYF.

The V gene is TRBV29-1, the J gene TRBJ2-6. CDR1 SQVTM and CDR2 ANQGSEA come from the germline V gene. This CDR3 region has 15 residues. The CDR3 spells CSVEEWQAGANVLTF.

J is TRBJ2-7 and V is TRBV20-1; no DNA is available, so the TRBD2 call from TCRdb remains unchecked. This CDR3 has 15 amino acids. Germline V gives CDR1 DFQATT, CDR2 SNEGSKA (reference sequence). CDR3: CSARVGLAGTREQYF.